The 15 T cell receptor beta chains below all came from one sample that was sequenced in a study of cytomegalovirus exposure and HLA in healthy donors. 60 Vbeta and 13 Jbeta primers were used in PCR. Sequencing used immunoSEQ multiplex PCR; TCRdb keeps in-frame clones, though not all of them. The sample lists some 140,000 clones, 76% occurring once. The sequenced material came from PBMCs. These receptors were obtained from a man in his forties in good health and CMV-seronegative.

The J gene is TRBJ2-5, the V gene TRBV18; no clear D gene. This CDR3 comprises 14 residues. V was cut by 1 base and J by 1 base, with 7 bases left in between. Per germline, CDR1 KGHSH and CDR2 LQKENI. The CDR3 spells CASSPRTSQETQYF. Written as DNA, the CDR3 is TGTGCCAGCTCACCACGAACAAGCCAAGAGACCCAGTACTTC.

J is TRBJ2-1 and V is TRBV15; the D gene is possibly TRBD1 (6 bases). V lost 0 bases and J lost 5, with 14 bases in between. This CDR3 comprises 16 residues. Germline assignment: CDR1 LNHNV and CDR2 YYDKDF (reference sequence). The CDR3 region is CATSRDRFPGDNEQFF. The CDR3 coding sequence is TGTGCCACCAGCAGAGATCGGTTTCCAGGGGACAATGAGCAGTTCTTC.

This chain connects TRBV9 to TRBJ2-2; D is unclear. The germline gives CDR1 SGDLS, CDR2 YYNGEE. This CDR3 is 16 amino acids long. V lost 4 bases and J lost 0, with 13 bases in between. CDR3 in DNA: TGTGCCAGCAGCTCCCACGTGGGCGCGAACACCGGGGAGCTGTTTTTT. This sequence encodes CASSSHVGANTGELFF.

The V and J genes are TRBV19 and TRBJ2-7; no firm D call. Germline V gene lookup returns CDR1 LNHDA and CDR2 SQIVND (reference sequence). The CDR3 contains 13 residues. The germline V and J ends were trimmed by 5 bases and 2 bases, with 10 bases remaining between them. The CDR3 DNA reads TGTGCCAGTAGTCCCAGGTCTGCCTACGAGCAGTACTTC. Translation gives CASSPRSAYEQYF.

The chain carries TRBV13 and TRBJ1-1, with unresolved D. This CDR3 is built from 11 residues. Germline assignment: CDR1 PRHDT and CDR2 FYEKMQ (reference sequence). Trimming removed 7 bases from V and 0 bases from J, with 3 bases in between. CDR3 loop: CASIVNTEAFF. The CDR3, as DNA: TGTGCCAGCATAGTGAACACTGAAGCTTTCTTT.

The rearrangement links TRBV29-1 to TRBJ2-7; 7 bases line up with TRBD2. This CDR3 is 14 amino acids long. Germline V CDR1 and CDR2: SQVTM, ANQGSEA. The trim removed 6 bases at V and 2 bases at J, leaving 10 bases unmatched. DNA of the CDR3: TGCAGCGTCAATTCACGGACTAGTCCCTACGAGCAGTACTTC. Its translation is CSVNSRTSPYEQYF.

This chain connects TRBV7-6 to TRBJ2-3, with 14 bases aligning to TRBD2. V shed 4 bases, J shed 1 base, and the junction held 7 bases outside the gene matches. Per germline, CDR1 SGHVS and CDR2 FNYEAQ. The CDR3 consists of 18 residues. CDR3 loop: CASSSGLAGEWGTDTQYF. CDR3 coding DNA: TGTGCCAGCAGCTCGGGACTAGCGGGAGAGTGGGGCACAGATACGCAGTATTTT.

The chain uses TRBV5-6 and TRBJ1-2; 8 nucleotides align to TRBD1. The CDR3 is made up of 14 amino acids. The trim removed 4 bases at V and 3 bases at J, leaving 5 bases unmatched. Per the germline V gene, CDR1 is SGHDT and CDR2 is YYEEEE. The CDR3 coding sequence is TGTGCCAGCAGCCCGGCGGGACAGGACTATGGCTACACCTTC. It specifies CASSPAGQDYGYTF.

The CDR3: CASSPPGDSKAFF. CDR3 bases: TGTGCCAGCAGCCCCCCCGGGGACAGCAAAGCTTTCTTT. The chain has TRBV7-2 and TRBJ1-1, with 7 positions matching TRBD1. V was pared by 5 bases and J by 9 bases, with 9 bases of the junction left unmatched. This CDR3 has 13 residues. Germline V gives CDR1 SGHTA, CDR2 FQGNSA.

V is TRBV5-1 and J is TRBJ2-5; D might be TRBD2 (5 bases). CDR1 and CDR2 (germline): SGHRS, YFSETQ. The CDR3 consists of 12 residues. V was trimmed by 4 bases and J by 9 bases, leaving 13 bases between them. The CDR3 is CASSHEREAQYF. The CDR3 DNA reads TGCGCCAGCAGCCACGAACGGGAAGCCCAGTACTTC.

The chain carries TRBV5-6 and TRBJ2-3; 10 bases map to TRBD2. From germline, CDR1 is SGHDT and CDR2 YYEEEE. The junction had 16 bases not matched to a gene; V was cut back by 7 bases and J by 5 bases. The CDR3 runs to 17 residues. In DNA, the CDR3 is TGTGCCAGCCTGCGGCAGGCATTAGCGGGGGGACTAGATACGCAGTATTTT. Protein sequence: CASLRQALAGGLDTQYF.

CDR3 in DNA: TGTGCCAGCAGTTCGACTAGCGGGGTGACAGATACGCAGTATTTT. Its translation: CASSSTSGVTDTQYF. J is TRBJ2-3 and V is TRBV6-5; 11 positions agree with TRBD2. This CDR3 contains 15 residues. Looked up from germline, CDR1 is MNHEY and CDR2 is SVGAGI. V shed 4 bases and J 3 bases; nucleotides not matched to a gene: 3.

The table lists this clone with a few counts. V is TRBV18 and J is TRBJ1-1; 8 nucleotides align to TRBD1. V shed 3 bases, J shed 1 base, and the junction held 4 bases outside the gene matches. The V gene's germline CDR1 is KGHSH and CDR2 LQKENI. The CDR3 extends over 15 amino acids. The CDR3 DNA sequence: TGTGCCAGCTCACCCACTGGACAGGGGAACACTGAAGCTTTCTTT. Amino acid sequence: CASSPTGQGNTEAFF.

This rearrangement joins TRBV6-6 to TRBJ2-7; 11 bases fit TRBD1. V gave up 7 bases and J gave up 4 bases; unmatched junction bases: 6. Germline CDR1 reads MNHNY; CDR2 reads SVGAGI (reference sequence). The CDR3 has 14 amino acids. The CDR3 nucleotides read TGTGCCAGCACCACGGGACAGGGGGATTACGAGCAGTACTTC. This translates into CASTTGQGDYEQYF.

The rearrangement links TRBV11-2 to TRBJ2-7; tentative D call: TRBD1 (6 bases). V shed 4 bases and J shed 0 bases, with 16 bases lying between them. This CDR3 has 16 residues. Germline V gives CDR1 SGHAT, CDR2 FQNNGV. CDR3 protein: CASSSFTGQSSYEQYF. The CDR3 DNA reads TGTGCCAGCAGCTCCTTTACAGGACAGAGCTCCTACGAGCAGTACTTC.